One sample yielded the 9 T cell receptor beta chains listed below, sequenced in a study of vaccination effects on CD4 cells after COVID-19. Using viral peptide pools, the ViraFEST assay grew out antigen-specific CD4+ T cells prior to sequencing. Upon completion of about 10 days in culture, CD4+ T cells were isolated. Vaccine recipients lacked prior SARS-CoV-2 infection and had negative nucleocapsid antibodies. TCRdb keeps only in-frame clones here, not all; method: immunoSEQ multiplex PCR. The sample contains tens of thousands of clones, under 75% of which appear only once. Which antigens these TCRs recognize remains unknown. Sequencing was performed on CD4+ T cells from PBMCs cultured with HCoV-OC43 spike peptides, taken before COVID-19 vaccination. Subset meaning: HCoV-OC43 spike overlapping peptide pool stimulation. Every receptor here comes from a human donor who received a COVID-19 vaccine.

This clone is labeled medium-sized. This chain links TRBV24-1 with TRBJ2-3, with 9 nucleotides matching TRBD2. J gave up 3 bases and V 6 bases, and 3 bases lay outside the gene matches. There are 14 residues in the CDR3. CDR1 and CDR2 from the germline V gene are KGHDR and SFDVKD. CDR3 sequence: CATSSAGGTDTQYF. The CDR3 DNA reads TGTGCCACCAGTTCGGCGGGGGGGACAGATACGCAGTATTTT.

The chain joins TRBV18 to TRBJ2-6; TRBD1 matches at 7 bases. J was trimmed by 0 bases and V by 3 bases; bases with no gene match: 5. The CDR3 runs 17 residues. Germline V gene data show CDR1 as KGHSH and CDR2 as LQKENI. The CDR3 region has the DNA TGTGCCAGCTCACCTTCGACAGGGACCTCTGGGGCCAACGTCCTGACTTTC. Protein: CASSPSTGTSGANVLTF.

The chain combines TRBV18 with TRBJ2-7; 10 bases line up with TRBD2. The CDR3 covers 14 residues. V lost 2 bases to trimming and J lost 3 bases; unmatched junction nucleotides: 1. CDR1 and CDR2 from the germline V gene are KGHSH and LQKENI. CDR3 nucleotide sequence: TGTGCCAGCTCACCAACTAGCGGGGACTACGAGCAGTACGTC. This codes for CASSPTSGDYEQYV.

The J gene is TRBJ1-5, the V gene TRBV28; weak D call: TRBD1 (5 bases). Germline CDR1 reads MDHEN; CDR2 reads SYDVKM. The CDR3 totals 15 residues. Trimming took 0 bases from V and 0 from J, leaving 6 bases between them. CDR3 residues: CASSLWGGSNQPQHF. CDR3 DNA: TGTGCCAGCAGTTTATGGGGGGGTAGCAATCAGCCCCAGCATTTT.

The chain carries TRBV19 and TRBJ2-7, with 8 bases identical to TRBD1. Trimming removed 11 bases from V and 4 bases from J; junction bases left unmatched: 7. CDR1 is LNHDA and CDR2 is SQIVND in the germline V gene (reference sequence). CDR3 length: 12 amino acids. CDR3 loop: CARDRSKYEQYV. In DNA form, the CDR3 reads TGTGCCCGGGACAGGTCGAAATACGAGCAGTACGTC.

The J gene is TRBJ2-3, the V gene TRBV2; D is possibly TRBD1 (6 bases). V lost 6 bases and J 2 bases, leaving 9 bases between the germline ends. CDR1 and CDR2 from the germline V gene are SNHLY and FYNNEI. This CDR3 is built from 13 residues. The CDR3 here is CASSGQPTDTQYF. The CDR3 nucleotides are TGTGCCAGCAGCGGACAGCCCACAGATACGCAGTATTTT.

This chain joins TRBV4-1 and TRBJ2-2, with TRBD1 identical over 7 bases. With V trimmed by 3 bases and J by 13 bases, 8 bases remained unmatched. This CDR3 spans 13 amino acids. Germline-derived CDR1 and CDR2 are MGHRA and YSYEKL. DNA for the CDR3: TGCGCCAGCAGCCAGATAATCGGGACAGCGCTGTTTTTT. As protein: CASSQIIGTALFF.

This sequence joins TRBV18 and TRBJ2-3, with D uncertain. V lost 2 bases to trimming and J lost 5 bases, with 11 bases between them. Germline CDR1 reads KGHSH; CDR2 reads LQKENI. The CDR3 contains 14 residues. CDR3 in amino acids: CASSPFEVGDTQYF. In DNA form, the CDR3 reads TGTGCCAGCTCACCATTCGAGGTTGGAGATACGCAGTATTTT. Based on the CDR3 plus reference TRBV18 and TRBJ2-3, the full variable domain is NAGVMQNPRHLVRRRGQEARLRCSPMKGHSHVYWYRQLPEEGLKFMVYLQKENIIDESGMPKERFSAEFPKEGPSILRIQQVVRGDSAAYFCASSPFEVGDTQYFGPGTRLTVL.

This sequence joins TRBV10-2 and TRBJ1-6, with D possibly TRBD1 on 5 matching bases. Germline V gene data show CDR1 as WSHSY and CDR2 as SAAADI. The CDR3 covers 14 residues. The ends were cut back, 7 bases at V and 7 bases at J, with 14 bases in the middle. CDR3: CASTETGGNSPLHF. In nucleotides, the CDR3 is TGCGCCAGCACCGAGACGGGGGGAAATTCACCCCTCCACTTT.